This passage covers 14 T cell receptor beta chains from one sample sequenced in a study of OX40 agonist ivuxolimab in advanced cancers. Clones were read by immunoSEQ multiplex PCR, and TCRdb kept only the in-frame ones, dropping some. This table holds approximately 97,000 clones, 80% to 90% found once. The source was CD4+ or CD8+ T cells sorted from blood, collected in a trial of the OX40 agonist ivuxolimab. These receptors originate from an adult with an advanced solid tumor such as melanoma, head and neck, liver or kidney cancer.

The J gene is TRBJ2-2, the V gene TRBV9; D is tentatively TRBD1 or TRBD2 (5 bases each). Trimming removed 0 bases at V and 6 bases at J, with 6 bases between. Germline CDR1 is SGDLS and CDR2 is YYNGEE. CDR3 size: 13 residues. CDR3 bases: TGTGCCAGCAGCGTAGGAGGGGCCGGGGAGCTGTTTTTT. Its translation: CASSVGGAGELFF.

The chain couples TRBV2 to TRBJ1-4; tentative D call: TRBD1 (6 bases). This CDR3 comprises 15 residues. Per germline, CDR1 SNHLY and CDR2 FYNNEI. The ends were cut back, 6 bases at V and 7 bases at J, with 18 bases in the middle. The CDR3 DNA follows: TGTGCCAGCAGCGAACAGGGTTCGGGAAGTGAAAAACTGTTTTTT. It translates to CASSEQGSGSEKLFF.

V usage is TRBV6-5 and J usage is TRBJ1-5; D gene ambiguous. The CDR3 runs to 15 residues. Germline V gives CDR1 MNHEY, CDR2 SVGAGI. V was cut by 6 bases and J by 0 bases, with 12 bases left in between. The CDR3 sequence is CASRPRPNSNQPQHF. The CDR3 DNA reads TGTGCCAGCAGACCACGACCGAATAGCAATCAGCCCCAGCATTTT.

This rearrangement joins TRBV5-6 to TRBJ1-1; D unclear. CDR1 SGHDT and CDR2 YYEEEE come from the germline V gene. The germline V and J ends were trimmed by 4 bases and 6 bases, with 7 bases remaining between them. This CDR3 region has 11 residues. Here the CDR3 DNA reads TGTGCCAGCAGCGTACTGGCTGAAGCTTTCTTT. This codes for CASSVLAEAFF.

This clone turned up a few times. J is TRBJ1-6 and V is TRBV2; no clear D. This CDR3 has 13 amino acids. Germline V gene data show CDR1 as SNHLY and CDR2 as FYNNEI. Between the trimmed V and J ends, which lost 5 bases and 10 bases, there was a span of 12 bases. The CDR3 DNA sequence: TGTGCCAGCAGTTCAACTGTCGAATCACCCCTCCACTTT. Translation gives CASSSTVESPLHF. The variable domain in full, completed from reference TRBV2 and TRBJ1-6, reads EPEVTQTPSHQVTQMGQEVILRCVPISNHLYFYWYRQILGQKVEFLVSFYNNEISEKSEIFDDQFSVERPDGSNFTLKIRSTKLEDSAMYFCASSSTVESPLHFGNGTRLTVT.

This clone was seen a single time. This chain links TRBV27 with TRBJ2-7, with D perhaps being TRBD1 or TRBD2 (5 bases each). The CDR3 consists of 15 residues. Germline V gene data show CDR1 as MNHEY and CDR2 as SMNVEV (reference sequence). Trimming stripped 7 bases from V and 3 bases from J, with 19 bases between. The CDR3 nucleotides read TGTGCCAGCAACCTCTACCTGGGACCCGTCTACGAGCAGTACTTC. Translating it yields CASNLYLGPVYEQYF.

This clone came up once. The chain recombines TRBV5-1 with TRBJ2-5; the D is unclear. V lost 5 bases and J lost 3, with 20 bases in between. The length of the CDR3 is 16 residues. Germline values: CDR1 SGHRS, CDR2 YFSETQ. As DNA, the CDR3 is TGCGCCAGCAGTTCTTCTCTCGGGTCAGTGAAAGAGACCCAGTACTTC. Translation gives CASSSSLGSVKETQYF.

The chain joins TRBV21-1 to TRBJ2-1. TRBV21-1 is tagged as a pseudogene. There are 11 residues in the CDR3. CDR3 nucleotides: TGTGCCAGCAGCAGGGGCAATGAGCAGTTCTTC. This translates into CASSRGNEQFF.

The chain uses TRBV4-2 and TRBJ2-7; 8 bases line up with TRBD1. Germline V gene sequence: CDR1 LGHNA, CDR2 YNFKEQ. The CDR3 is 18 amino acids. Unmatched junction bases numbered 11, after V lost 0 bases and J lost 1 base. CDR3 in amino acids: CASSQDKGQAEESYEQYF. CDR3 bases: TGTGCCAGCAGCCAAGATAAGGGACAGGCAGAAGAATCCTACGAGCAGTACTTC.

The J gene is TRBJ1-2, the V gene TRBV21-1. TRBV21-1 is a pseudogene. The length of the CDR3 is 16 residues. CDR3 protein: CASSSRGEGGYHGYTF. The CDR3 nucleotides are TGTGCCAGCAGCTCCCGAGGGGAGGGAGGGTACCATGGCTACACCTTC.

The V gene is TRBV11-2, the J gene TRBJ2-1; 7 nucleotides match TRBD2. With 1 base clipped from V and 6 bases from J, the junction kept 6 bases outside the gene matches. The germline gives CDR1 SGHAT, CDR2 FQNNGV. The CDR3 loop spans 15 amino acids. This CDR3 is CASSLVAGVSNEQFF. The CDR3 DNA reads as TGTGCCAGCAGCTTAGTTGCGGGAGTAAGCAATGAGCAGTTCTTC.

The genes are TRBV6-6 and TRBJ2-7; TRBD1 matches 7 bases. Germline CDR1 reads MNHNY; CDR2 reads SVGAGI (reference sequence). Losses at the gene ends were 5 bases for V and 2 bases for J; bases not matched to a gene: 6. This CDR3 comprises 14 residues. In DNA form, the CDR3 reads TGTGCCAGCAGTCGACGACAGGGACCCTACGAGCAGTACTTC. Residues: CASSRRQGPYEQYF.

The chain is built from TRBV7-2 and TRBJ1-1; no definite D call. CDR3 length: 13 residues. Germline V gene data show CDR1 as SGHTA and CDR2 as FQGNSA. Trimming removed 2 bases from V and 5 bases from J, with 9 bases in between. CDR3 protein: CASSLNRKTEAFF. The CDR3 coding sequence is TGTGCCAGCAGCTTAAATAGGAAGACTGAAGCTTTCTTT.

V and J are TRBV30 and TRBJ2-2; D uncertain. V shed 8 bases and J shed 2 bases, with 9 bases lying between them. Germline V gene sequence: CDR1 GTSNPN, CDR2 SVGIG (reference sequence). This CDR3 is built from 12 residues. The CDR3: CALPSNTGELFF. As DNA, the CDR3 is TGTGCCCTCCCATCTAACACCGGGGAGCTGTTTTTT.